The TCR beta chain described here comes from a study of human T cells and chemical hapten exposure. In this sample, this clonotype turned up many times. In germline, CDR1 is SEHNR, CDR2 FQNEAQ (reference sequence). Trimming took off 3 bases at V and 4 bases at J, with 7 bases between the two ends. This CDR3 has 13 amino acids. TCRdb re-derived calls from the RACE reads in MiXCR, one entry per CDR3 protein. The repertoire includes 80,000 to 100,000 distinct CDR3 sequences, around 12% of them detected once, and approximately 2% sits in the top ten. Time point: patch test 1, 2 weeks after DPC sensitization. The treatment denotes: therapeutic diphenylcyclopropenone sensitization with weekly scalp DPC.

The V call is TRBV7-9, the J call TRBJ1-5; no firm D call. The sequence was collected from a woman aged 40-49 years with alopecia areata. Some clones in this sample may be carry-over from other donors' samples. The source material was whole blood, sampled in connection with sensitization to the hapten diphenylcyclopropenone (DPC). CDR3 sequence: CASSFRGNQPQHF. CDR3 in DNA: TGTGCCAGCAGCTTTCGAGGAAATCAGCCCCAGCATTTT.